This TCR beta chain was observed in a study of blood T cell repertoires in COVID-19. For the study at large: Donors in the United States, Italy and Spain gave samples during acute or convalescent COVID-19. The cDNA or gDNA used as material had been derived from T cells, B-cell-depleted T cells, or PBMCs.

In the authors' workflow: Reference gene primer amplification gave nucleated cell count estimates. The protocol was immunoSEQ multiplex PCR, while the TCRdb copy is restricted to in-frame clones and leaves out a portion. That table furnishes V, J and clone size, whereas the DNA furnished D and trimming. This sample has tens of thousands of clones, with over 90% found just once. The CDR3 covers 15 residues. V gave up 5 bases and J gave up 3 bases, with 14 bases separating them. The V gene's germline CDR1 is LNHDA and CDR2 SQIVND (reference sequence). The specimen was peripheral blood. This receptor was taken from a human donor in a cohort sampled during active COVID-19. The J gene is TRBJ1-5, the V gene TRBV19; D gene unclear. CDR3 residues: CASSPLRRVNQPQHF. The CDR3 region has the DNA TGTGCCAGTAGTCCTCTAAGGAGGGTCAATCAGCCCCAGCATTTT.